Listed here are 5 T cell receptor beta chains from one sample, sequenced in a study of T cell changes during pregnancy in multiple sclerosis. Sequenced by immunoSEQ multiplex PCR; TCRdb stores in-frame clones only, minus some. The sample holds tens of thousands of clones, approximately 94% seen once. Sequenced material: peripheral blood, taken in the third trimester of pregnancy. Every receptor here comes from a female donor with multiple sclerosis, enrolled in a pregnancy study.

This chain uses TRBV6-4 with TRBJ1-5; maybe TRBD1 (5 bases). The ends were cut back, 7 bases at V and 7 bases at J, with 11 bases in the middle. The CDR3 loop spans 12 amino acids. Germline CDR1 and CDR2: MRHNA and SNTAGT. CDR3 loop: CASMQGRQPQHF. CDR3 DNA sequence: TGTGCCAGCATGCAGGGTAGGCAGCCCCAGCATTTT.

CDR3 sequence: CAISERLEETQYF. The DNA of the CDR3 is TGTGCCATCAGTGAGAGGCTAGAAGAGACCCAGTACTTC. J is TRBJ2-5 and V is TRBV10-3, with D hard to call. This CDR3 is built from 13 residues. With 2 bases removed from V and 3 bases from J, the gap between germline ends came to 7 bases. Germline V gives CDR1 ENHRY, CDR2 SYGVKD.

There are a few counts of this clone. This rearrangement joins TRBV7-9 to TRBJ1-1; D remains unclear. The CDR3 totals 15 residues. Germline lookup yields CDR1 SEHNR and CDR2 FQNEAQ (reference sequence). Trimming took 5 bases from V and 1 from J, leaving 14 bases between them. CDR3 in amino acids: CASSLYPSGNTEAFF. The CDR3 DNA reads as TGTGCCAGCAGCCTCTATCCCTCGGGGAACACTGAAGCTTTCTTT.

The rearrangement links TRBV10-3 to TRBJ2-1; 11 bases are shared with TRBD2. This CDR3 contains 17 residues. Germline values: CDR1 ENHRY, CDR2 SYGVKD. The V segment lost 4 bases and the J segment 4 bases; nucleotides outside the gene matches: 9. The CDR3 DNA is TGTGCCATCAGTGTAACCGGGACTAGCGGAGCATACAATGAGCAGTTCTTC. Translated: CAISVTGTSGAYNEQFF.

The chain is built from TRBV13 and TRBJ2-4; 7 bases match TRBD1. CDR1 and CDR2 (germline): PRHDT, FYEKMQ (reference sequence). This CDR3 has 14 amino acids. With 5 bases clipped from V and 5 bases from J, the junction kept 6 bases outside the gene matches. The CDR3 region is CASSPTGQQNIQYF. As DNA, the CDR3 is TGTGCCAGCAGCCCCACGGGACAGCAAAACATTCAGTACTTC. Full variable domain (remainder filled in from reference TRBV13 and TRBJ2-4): AAGVIQSPRHLIKEKRETATLKCYPIPRHDTVYWYQQGPGQDPQFLISFYEKMQSDKGSIPDRFSAQQFSDYHSELNMSSLELGDSALYFCASSPTGQQNIQYFGAGTRLSVL.